This T cell receptor (beta chain) was recorded in a study of blood T cell repertoires in COVID-19. In the study overall: PBMCs, B-cell-depleted T cells, or T cells provided the cDNA or gDNA that made up the material.

The assay was immunoSEQ multiplex PCR, and TCRdb's table has in-frame clones only and misses some. The data show under 450,000 clones, approximately 89% seen once. Clinical history as reported by participants underpinned cohort assignment. After removal of 4 bases from V and 7 bases from J, the junction contained 3 bases not matched to a gene. This CDR3 comprises 13 residues. Germline values: CDR1 SGHAT, CDR2 FQDESV (reference sequence). The sample was PBMCs or T cells enriched from blood (not recorded which). The sequence derives from a woman aged 40 to 50 who had been exposed to COVID-19. This chain links TRBV11-1 with TRBJ2-1; 8 bases match TRBD2. The CDR3 nucleotides are TGTGCCAGCAGCTCGGGACTAGTGAATGAGCAGTTCTTC. Translating it yields CASSSGLVNEQFF. Full variable domain (rest looked up from reference TRBV11-1 and TRBJ2-1): EAEVAQSPRYKITEKSQAVAFWCDPISGHATLYWYRQILGQGPELLVQFQDESVVDDSQLPKDRFSAERLKGVDSTLKIQPAELGDSAMYLCASSSGLVNEQFFGPGTRLTVL.